Listed here are 24 T cell receptor beta chains from one sample, sequenced in a study of cytomegalovirus exposure and HLA in healthy donors. The PCR ran on 60 Vbeta and 13 Jbeta primers. Assay: immunoSEQ multiplex PCR; the TCRdb copy retains only in-frame clones and omits some. The data hold fewer than 180,000 clones, with just under 65% observed a single time. Sequenced: PBMCs. These receptors all stem from a woman between 55 and 75 years old in good health and CMV-seropositive.

The chain is built from TRBV19 and TRBJ2-5; D is perhaps TRBD2 (6 bases). CDR1 is LNHDA and CDR2 is SQIVND in the germline V gene (reference sequence). V was clipped by 1 base and J by 3 bases, with 18 bases between them. The length of the CDR3 is 17 residues. DNA for the CDR3: TGTGCCAGTAGTATAGGCATCCGGGGGAAGGGGAAAGAGACCCAGTACTTC. This translates into CASSIGIRGKGKETQYF.

This clone was counted between two and nine times. The rearrangement joins TRBV7-8 to TRBJ1-5, with TRBD1 matching over 9 bases. Per germline, CDR1 SGHVS and CDR2 FQNEAQ. This CDR3 is 15 amino acids long. The junction had 8 bases not matched to a gene; V was cut back by 5 bases and J by 6 bases. CDR3 sequence reads: CASSPSGTGRQPQHF. DNA for the CDR3: TGTGCCAGCAGCCCGTCCGGGACAGGGCGTCAGCCCCAGCATTTT. The full variable domain, in which reference TRBV7-8 and TRBJ1-5 provide the parts outside the CDR3, is GAGVSQSPRYKVAKRGQDVALRCDPISGHVSLFWYQQALGQGPEFLTYFQNEAQLDKSGLPSDRFFAERPEGSVSTLKIQRTQQEDSAVYLCASSPSGTGRQPQHFGDGTRLSIL.

Many counts were recorded for this clone. The chain has TRBV2 and TRBJ1-5; 11 positions match TRBD1. The CDR3 contains 14 residues. The trim removed 1 base at V and 11 bases at J, leaving 4 bases unmatched. In germline, CDR1 is SNHLY, CDR2 FYNNEI. The CDR3 here is CASSEGTGGFAQHF. The CDR3 nucleotides are TGTGCCAGCAGTGAAGGGACAGGGGGCTTTGCCCAGCATTTT.

This clone came up a few times. The J gene is TRBJ2-2, the V gene TRBV18; tentatively, D is TRBD2 (6 bases). Trimming cost V 6 bases and J 3 bases, with 11 bases left between them. CDR1 and CDR2 from the germline V gene are KGHSH and LQKENI. The length of the CDR3 is 14 residues. CDR3: CASSREADTGELFF. The CDR3, as DNA: TGTGCCAGCTCCAGGGAGGCGGACACCGGGGAGCTGTTTTTT.

This chain links TRBV20-1 with TRBJ2-5, with D perhaps matching TRBD1 (6 bases). Judging by the DNA end, TRBJ2-7 fits better; the J call may be wrong. In germline, CDR1 is DFQATT, CDR2 SNEGSKA (reference sequence). There are 11 residues in the CDR3. This chain's CDR3 is CSGRDTYEQYF. The CDR3 DNA follows: TGCAGTGGCAGGGACACCTACGAGCAGTACTTC.

In this sample, this clone turned up once. The rearrangement uses TRBV5-1 and TRBJ2-7; 8 bases agree with TRBD2. This CDR3 region has 15 residues. J lost 3 bases, V lost 2 bases, and 7 bases had no gene match. The germline CDR1 and CDR2 sequences are SGHRS and YFSETQ. DNA for the CDR3: TGCGCCAGCAGCTTTTCAGGTCTAGCGGGCTACGAGCAGTACTTC. Translated: CASSFSGLAGYEQYF.

The chain recombines TRBV7-2 with TRBJ2-2, with D possibly matching TRBD2 (5 bases). Germline V gene lookup returns CDR1 SGHTA and CDR2 FQGNSA. The V gene lost 4 bases and the J gene lost 1 base, with 10 bases spanning the gap. The CDR3 has 15 residues. The CDR3 DNA reads as TGTGCCAGCAGCTGGGGTCGGGGGAACACCGGGGAGCTGTTTTTT. Protein: CASSWGRGNTGELFF.

This chain links TRBV6-5 with TRBJ1-2; TRBD1 aligns across 10 bases. The CDR3 is made up of 15 amino acids. CDR1 is MNHEY and CDR2 is SVGAGI in the germline V gene. V lost 0 bases and J lost 6; bases outside the gene matches: 4. The CDR3 here is CASSYSKGQGHGYTF. CDR3 nucleotide sequence: TGTGCCAGCAGTTACTCGAAGGGACAGGGGCATGGCTACACCTTC.

The V and J genes are TRBV30 and TRBJ2-1; D is perhaps TRBD2 (6 bases). Between the trimmed V and J ends, which lost 3 bases and 4 bases, there was a span of 19 bases. The CDR3 is made up of 16 amino acids. Germline CDR1 reads GTSNPN; CDR2 reads SVGIG (reference sequence). CDR3 in DNA: TGTGCCTGGAGGGTCCCTGGGGGGATAGCATACAATGAGCAGTTCTTC. It codes for CAWRVPGGIAYNEQFF. Full variable domain (remainder filled in from reference TRBV30 and TRBJ2-1): SQTIHQWPATLVQPVGSPLSLECTVEGTSNPNLYWYRQAAGRGLQLLFYSVGIGQISSEVPQNLSASRPQDRQFILSSKKLLLSDSGFYLCAWRVPGGIAYNEQFFGPGTRLTVL.

This clone has only a few counts. The chain is built from TRBV7-9 and TRBJ2-4; perhaps TRBD1 as D (5 bases). The CDR3 contains 14 residues. The V gene's germline CDR1 is SEHNR and CDR2 FQNEAQ (reference sequence). Between the trimmed V and J ends, which lost 4 bases and 6 bases, there was a span of 13 bases. In nucleotides, the CDR3 is TGTGCCAGCAGCTCCAATGACAGCCCAAACATTCAGTACTTC. Translating gives CASSSNDSPNIQYF.

This chain joins TRBV29-1 and TRBJ2-2; the match to TRBD2 covers 7 bases. This CDR3 has 15 amino acids. In germline, CDR1 is SQVTM, CDR2 ANQGSEA. V was clipped by 6 bases and J by 1 base; unmatched bases: 8. CDR3 in amino acids: CSVLAGAGNTGELFF. In DNA, the CDR3 is TGCAGCGTATTGGCGGGAGCAGGGAACACCGGGGAGCTGTTTTTT.

In its sample, this clone is medium-sized. J is TRBJ1-4 and V is TRBV7-9, with TRBD1 as a possible D gene (6 bases). Germline V gives CDR1 SEHNR, CDR2 FQNEAQ (reference sequence). Trimming took off 1 base at V and 5 bases at J, with 8 bases between the two ends. The CDR3 consists of 14 residues. Written as DNA, the CDR3 is TGTGCCAGCAGCTTAGTAGGGACAAATGAAAAACTGTTTTTT. This translates into CASSLVGTNEKLFF. The full variable domain, rest sourced from reference TRBV7-9 and TRBJ1-4, is DTGVSQNPRHKITKRGQNVTFRCDPISEHNRLYWYRQTLGQGPEFLTYFQNEAQLEKSRLLSDRFSAERPKGSFSTLEIQRTEQGDSAMYLCASSLVGTNEKLFFGSGTQLSVL.

The genes are TRBV2 and TRBJ1-2; D perhaps matches TRBD1 (6 bases). In germline, CDR1 is SNHLY, CDR2 FYNNEI. V lost 5 bases to trimming and J lost 2 bases, with 12 bases between them. The CDR3 is 14 residues long. The CDR3 region is CASSKQTGNYGYTF. DNA for the CDR3: TGTGCCAGCAGTAAACAAACAGGGAACTATGGCTACACCTTC.

The V gene is TRBV19, the J gene TRBJ1-5; tentatively, D is TRBD1 (5 bases). CDR1 and CDR2 (germline): LNHDA, SQIVND (reference sequence). V dropped 3 bases and J dropped 7 bases, with 16 bases sitting between them. The CDR3 covers 15 residues. The CDR3 sequence: CASSIPRVIGQPQHF. The CDR3 DNA is TGTGCCAGTAGTATTCCCAGGGTGATAGGGCAGCCCCAGCATTTT.

The chain employs TRBV28 and TRBJ2-2; TRBD1 agrees at 10 bases. CDR1 MDHEN and CDR2 SYDVKM come from the germline V gene. The CDR3 loop spans 15 amino acids. The trim removed 4 bases at V and 3 bases at J, leaving 2 bases unmatched. In nucleotides, the CDR3 is TGTGCCAGCAGTTCCGGGACAGGGGACACCGGGGAGCTGTTTTTT. This encodes CASSSGTGDTGELFF.

The V and J genes are TRBV14 and TRBJ2-7; D is possibly TRBD1 (6 bases). The CDR3 totals 15 residues. Trimming pared 1 base from V and 4 bases from J, leaving 14 bases between. The germline gives CDR1 SGHDN, CDR2 FVKESK. Written as DNA, the CDR3 is TGTGCCAGCAGCCAAGCCCTGGGACACTTTTACGAGCAGTACTTC. It encodes CASSQALGHFYEQYF. Filled out from reference TRBV14 and TRBJ2-7, the complete variable domain reads EAGVTQFPSHSVIEKGQTVTLRCDPISGHDNLYWYRRVMGKEIKFLLHFVKESKQDESGMPNNRFLAERTGGTYSTLKVQPAELEDSGVYFCASSQALGHFYEQYFGPGTRLTVT.

The V and J genes are TRBV28 and TRBJ2-1; tentatively, D is TRBD2 (6 bases). Germline V gives CDR1 MDHEN, CDR2 SYDVKM. V was clipped by 7 bases and J by 0 bases, with 10 bases between them. The CDR3 has 14 amino acids. CDR3 loop: CASTTGLSYNEQFF. The CDR3 nucleotides read TGTGCCAGCACTACGGGACTCTCCTACAATGAGCAGTTCTTC.

The rearrangement links TRBV29-1 to TRBJ2-7; D is undetermined. This CDR3 has 14 residues. Between the trimmed V and J ends, which lost 5 bases and 5 bases, there was a span of 19 bases. Germline CDR1 and CDR2: SQVTM and ANQGSEA. The CDR3 DNA reads TGCAGCGTTCAGGTTCGGTCCTCTGGCAACGAGCAGTACTTC. It translates to CSVQVRSSGNEQYF.

V usage is TRBV9 and J usage is TRBJ2-1, with 7 bases aligning to TRBD1. The CDR3 consists of 15 residues. The ends lost 0 bases at V and 4 bases at J; junction bases unmatched: 4. CDR1 and CDR2 from the germline V gene are SGDLS and YYNGEE. CDR3 nucleotide sequence: TGTGCCAGCAGCGTAGTAGGGACAGTATACAATGAGCAGTTCTTC. This gives the protein CASSVVGTVYNEQFF. Supplemented by reference TRBV9 and TRBJ2-1, the full variable domain reads DSGVTQTPKHLITATGQRVTLRCSPRSGDLSVYWYQQSLDQGLQFLIQYYNGEERAKGNILERFSAQQFPDLHSELNLSSLELGDSALYFCASSVVGTVYNEQFFGPGTRLTVL.

This clone turned up a few times. This rearrangement joins TRBV19 to TRBJ1-1, with no clear D. Between the trimmed V and J ends, which lost 5 bases and 0 bases, there was a span of 7 bases. Germline values: CDR1 LNHDA, CDR2 SQIVND (reference sequence). This CDR3 comprises 13 residues. CDR3 protein: CASSSQMNTEAFF. DNA for the CDR3: TGTGCCAGTAGTTCACAGATGAACACTGAAGCTTTCTTT.

This clone has only a few counts. The genes are TRBV2 and TRBJ2-7; 7 nucleotides match TRBD2. V was clipped by 0 bases and J by 3 bases; unmatched bases: 11. This CDR3 region has 17 residues. The germline CDR1 and CDR2 sequences are SNHLY and FYNNEI. The CDR3 here is CASSEAQWRRGSYEQYF. The CDR3 DNA reads as TGTGCCAGCAGTGAAGCCCAATGGCGACGCGGGAGCTACGAGCAGTACTTC.

The chain combines TRBV5-1 with TRBJ2-3; a possible D gene is TRBD2 (6 bases). CDR3 length equals 15 residues. Trimming stripped 0 bases from V and 7 bases from J, with 15 bases between. CDR1 and CDR2 from the germline V gene are SGHRS and YFSETQ. For the CDR3, the DNA is TGCGCCAGCAGCTTGGACGGGAGTAGTAAGAATACGCAGTATTTT. Protein: CASSLDGSSKNTQYF.

The chain is built from TRBV5-6 and TRBJ2-3; tentatively, D is TRBD2 (5 bases). The CDR3 length is 13 residues. Germline CDR1 reads SGHDT; CDR2 reads YYEEEE. Trimming removed 1 base from V and 5 bases from J, with 8 bases in between. The CDR3 bases are TGTGCCAGCAGCTTGATTGAGGGAGATACGCAGTATTTT. This encodes CASSLIEGDTQYF.

This chain joins TRBV15 and TRBJ2-2, with D possibly TRBD2 on 5 matching bases. Germline lookup yields CDR1 LNHNV and CDR2 YYDKDF (reference sequence). The CDR3 spans 17 residues. Trimming pared 0 bases from V and 1 base from J, leaving 12 bases between. Written as DNA, the CDR3 is TGTGCCACCAGCAGAGATCTTACCGGGGAGAACACCGGGGAGCTGTTTTTT. Translation gives CATSRDLTGENTGELFF.